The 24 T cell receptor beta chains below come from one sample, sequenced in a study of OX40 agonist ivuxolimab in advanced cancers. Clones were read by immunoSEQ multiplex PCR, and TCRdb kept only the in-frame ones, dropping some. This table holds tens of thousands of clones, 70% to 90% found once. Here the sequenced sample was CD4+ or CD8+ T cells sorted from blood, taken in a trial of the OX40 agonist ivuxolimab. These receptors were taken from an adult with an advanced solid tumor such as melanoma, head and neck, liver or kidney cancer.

This chain's CDR3 is CASSRNGGGTQYF. In DNA form, the CDR3 reads TGTGCCAGCAGTAGAAATGGAGGGGGTACGCAGTATTTT. V and J are TRBV6-5 and TRBJ2-3, with D perhaps being TRBD1 or TRBD2 (6 bases each). Trimming shortened V by 5 bases and J by 8 bases, and 14 bases separated the two germline ends. CDR1 MNHEY and CDR2 SVGAGI come from the germline V gene. The CDR3 extends over 13 amino acids.

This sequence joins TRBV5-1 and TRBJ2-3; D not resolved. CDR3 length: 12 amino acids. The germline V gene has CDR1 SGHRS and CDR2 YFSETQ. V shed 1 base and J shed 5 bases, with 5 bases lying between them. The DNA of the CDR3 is TGCGCCAGCAGCTTGTTGGGAGATACGCAGTATTTT. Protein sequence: CASSLLGDTQYF.

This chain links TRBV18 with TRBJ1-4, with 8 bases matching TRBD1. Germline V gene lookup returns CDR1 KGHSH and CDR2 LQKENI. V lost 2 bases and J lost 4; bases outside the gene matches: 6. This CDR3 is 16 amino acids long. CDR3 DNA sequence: TGTGCCAGCTCACCAACCGGACAGGGCGGTAATGAAAAACTGTTTTTT. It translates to CASSPTGQGGNEKLFF. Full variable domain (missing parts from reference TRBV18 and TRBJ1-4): NAGVMQNPRHLVRRRGQEARLRCSPMKGHSHVYWYRQLPEEGLKFMVYLQKENIIDESGMPKERFSAEFPKEGPSILRIQQVVRGDSAAYFCASSPTGQGGNEKLFFGSGTQLSVL.

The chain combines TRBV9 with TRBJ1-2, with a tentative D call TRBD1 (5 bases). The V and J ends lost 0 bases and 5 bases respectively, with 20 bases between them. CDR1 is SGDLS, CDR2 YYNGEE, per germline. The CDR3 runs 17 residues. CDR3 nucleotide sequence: TGTGCCAGCAGCGTAGAGGGTGACACATACGGGGGGTATGGCTACACCTTC. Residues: CASSVEGDTYGGYGYTF. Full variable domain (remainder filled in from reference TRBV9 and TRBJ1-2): DSGVTQTPKHLITATGQRVTLRCSPRSGDLSVYWYQQSLDQGLQFLIQYYNGEERAKGNILERFSAQQFPDLHSELNLSSLELGDSALYFCASSVEGDTYGGYGYTFGSGTRLTVV.

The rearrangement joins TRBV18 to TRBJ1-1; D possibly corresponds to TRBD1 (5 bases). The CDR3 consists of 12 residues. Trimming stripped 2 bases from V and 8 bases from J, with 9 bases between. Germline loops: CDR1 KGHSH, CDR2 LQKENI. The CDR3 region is CASSPTGTEAFF. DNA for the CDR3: TGTGCCAGCTCACCAACCGGGACGGAAGCTTTCTTT. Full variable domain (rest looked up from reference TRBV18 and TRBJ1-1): NAGVMQNPRHLVRRRGQEARLRCSPMKGHSHVYWYRQLPEEGLKFMVYLQKENIIDESGMPKERFSAEFPKEGPSILRIQQVVRGDSAAYFCASSPTGTEAFFGQGTRLTVV.

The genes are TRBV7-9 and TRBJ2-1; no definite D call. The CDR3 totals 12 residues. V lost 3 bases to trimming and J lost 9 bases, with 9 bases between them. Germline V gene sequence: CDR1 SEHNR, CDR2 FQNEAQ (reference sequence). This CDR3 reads CASSFPTAEQFF. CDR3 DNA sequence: TGTGCCAGCAGCTTCCCCACGGCTGAGCAGTTCTTC. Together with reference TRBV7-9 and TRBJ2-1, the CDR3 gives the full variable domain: DTGVSQNPRHKITKRGQNVTFRCDPISEHNRLYWYRQTLGQGPEFLTYFQNEAQLEKSRLLSDRFSAERPKGSFSTLEIQRTEQGDSAMYLCASSFPTAEQFFGPGTRLTVL.

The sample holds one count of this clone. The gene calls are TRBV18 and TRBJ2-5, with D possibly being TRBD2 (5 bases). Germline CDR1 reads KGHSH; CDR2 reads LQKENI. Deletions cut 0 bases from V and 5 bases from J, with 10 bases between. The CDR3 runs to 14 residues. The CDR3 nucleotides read TGTGCCAGCTCACCACCGATGGGGAGCGAGACCCAGTACTTC. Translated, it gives CASSPPMGSETQYF.

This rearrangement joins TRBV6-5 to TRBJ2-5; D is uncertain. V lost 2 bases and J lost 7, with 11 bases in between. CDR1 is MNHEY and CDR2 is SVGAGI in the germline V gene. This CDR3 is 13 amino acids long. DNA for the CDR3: TGTGCCAGCAGTTACCAGAGTTCTGGGACCCAGTACTTC. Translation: CASSYQSSGTQYF.

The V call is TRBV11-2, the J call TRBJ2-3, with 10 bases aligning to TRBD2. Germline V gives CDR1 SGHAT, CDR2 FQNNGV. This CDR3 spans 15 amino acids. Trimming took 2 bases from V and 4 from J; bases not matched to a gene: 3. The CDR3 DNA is TGTGCCAGCAGCTTACTAGCGGGAGCGGCAGATACGCAGTATTTT. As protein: CASSLLAGAADTQYF.

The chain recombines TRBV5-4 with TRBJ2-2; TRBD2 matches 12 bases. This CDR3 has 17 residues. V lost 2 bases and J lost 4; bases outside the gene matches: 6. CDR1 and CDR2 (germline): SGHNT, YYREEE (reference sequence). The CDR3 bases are TGTGCCAGCAGCTTCCGACTAGCGGGAGTTGCCACCGGGGAGCTGTTTTTT. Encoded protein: CASSFRLAGVATGELFF.

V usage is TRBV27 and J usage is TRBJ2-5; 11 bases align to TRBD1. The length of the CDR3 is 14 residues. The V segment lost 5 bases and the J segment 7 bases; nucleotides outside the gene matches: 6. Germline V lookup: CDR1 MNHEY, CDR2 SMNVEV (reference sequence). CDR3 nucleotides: TGTGCCAGCAGTCCCGAGGGACAGGGGGGGACCCAGTACTTC. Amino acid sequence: CASSPEGQGGTQYF.

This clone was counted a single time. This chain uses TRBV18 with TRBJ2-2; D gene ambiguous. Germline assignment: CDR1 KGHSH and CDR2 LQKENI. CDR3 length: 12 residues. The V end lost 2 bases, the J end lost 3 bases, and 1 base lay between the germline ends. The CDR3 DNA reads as TGTGCCAGCTCACCATACACCGGGGAGCTGTTTTTT. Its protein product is CASSPYTGELFF.

The CDR3 loop reads CASSSRIRTYNEQFF. The CDR3 coding sequence is TGCGCCAGCAGTAGCAGGATCCGTACCTACAATGAGCAGTTCTTC. This chain connects TRBV5-1 to TRBJ2-1, with unresolved D. There are 15 residues in the CDR3. Trimming cost V 5 bases and J 2 bases, with 14 bases left between them. The germline CDR1 and CDR2 sequences are SGHRS and YFSETQ. Complete variable domain (other parts from reference TRBV5-1 and TRBJ2-1): KAGVTQTPRYLIKTRGQQVTLSCSPISGHRSVSWYQQTPGQGLQFLFEYFSETQRNKGNFPGRFSGRQFSNSRSEMNVSTLELGDSALYLCASSSRIRTYNEQFFGPGTRLTVL.

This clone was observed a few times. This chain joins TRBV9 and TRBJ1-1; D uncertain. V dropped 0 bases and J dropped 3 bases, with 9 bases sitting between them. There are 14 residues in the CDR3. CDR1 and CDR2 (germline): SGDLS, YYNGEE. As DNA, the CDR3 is TGTGCCAGCAGCGTAGTTCCGAGTCACACTGAAGCTTTCTTT. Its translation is CASSVVPSHTEAFF.

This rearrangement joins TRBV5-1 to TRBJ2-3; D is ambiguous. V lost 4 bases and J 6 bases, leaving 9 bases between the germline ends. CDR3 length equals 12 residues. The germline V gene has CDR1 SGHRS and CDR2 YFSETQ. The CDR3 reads CASSPNKDTQYF. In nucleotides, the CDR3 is TGCGCCAGCAGCCCAAATAAGGATACGCAGTATTTT.

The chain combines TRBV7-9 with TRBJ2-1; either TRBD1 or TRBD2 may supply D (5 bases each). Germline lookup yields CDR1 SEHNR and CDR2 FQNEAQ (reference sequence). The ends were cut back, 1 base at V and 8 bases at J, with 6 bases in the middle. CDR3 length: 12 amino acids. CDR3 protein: CASSLEGHEQFF. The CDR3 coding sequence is TGTGCCAGCAGCTTAGAGGGACATGAGCAGTTCTTC.

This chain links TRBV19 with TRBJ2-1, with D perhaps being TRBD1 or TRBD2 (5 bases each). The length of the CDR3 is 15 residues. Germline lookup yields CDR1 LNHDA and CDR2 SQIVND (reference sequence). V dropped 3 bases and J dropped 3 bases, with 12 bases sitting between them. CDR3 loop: CASSIGLGRYNEQFF. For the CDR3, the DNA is TGTGCCAGTAGTATTGGACTGGGGCGCTACAATGAGCAGTTCTTC.

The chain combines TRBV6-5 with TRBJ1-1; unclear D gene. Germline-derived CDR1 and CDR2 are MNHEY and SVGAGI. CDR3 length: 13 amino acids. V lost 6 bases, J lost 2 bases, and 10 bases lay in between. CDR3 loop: CASSLTINTEAFF. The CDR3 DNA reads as TGTGCCAGCAGCCTGACCATAAACACTGAAGCTTTCTTT.

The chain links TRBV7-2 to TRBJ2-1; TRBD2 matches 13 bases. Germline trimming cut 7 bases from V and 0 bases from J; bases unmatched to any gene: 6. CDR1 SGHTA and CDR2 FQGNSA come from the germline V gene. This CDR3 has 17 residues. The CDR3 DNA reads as TGTGCCAGCAAGCGACTAGCGGGGGGTATCTCCTACAATGAGCAGTTCTTC. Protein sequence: CASKRLAGGISYNEQFF.

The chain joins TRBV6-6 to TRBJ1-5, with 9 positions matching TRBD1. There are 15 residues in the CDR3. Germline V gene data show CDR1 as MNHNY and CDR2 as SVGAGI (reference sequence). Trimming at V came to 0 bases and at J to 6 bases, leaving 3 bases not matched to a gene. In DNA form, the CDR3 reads TGTGCCAGCAGTTACTCCGGGACAGGGATTCAGCCCCAGCATTTT. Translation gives CASSYSGTGIQPQHF.

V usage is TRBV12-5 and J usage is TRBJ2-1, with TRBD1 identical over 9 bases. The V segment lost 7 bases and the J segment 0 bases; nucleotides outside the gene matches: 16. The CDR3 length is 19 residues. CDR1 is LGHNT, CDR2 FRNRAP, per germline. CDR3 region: CASVLGQGLIISSYNEQFF. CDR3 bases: TGTGCTAGTGTTCTTGGACAGGGGCTTATAATTAGCTCCTACAATGAGCAGTTCTTC.

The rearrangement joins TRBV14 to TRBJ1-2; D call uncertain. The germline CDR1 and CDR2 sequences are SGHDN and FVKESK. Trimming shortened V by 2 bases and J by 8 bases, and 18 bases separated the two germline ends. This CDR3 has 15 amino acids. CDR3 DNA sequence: TGTGCCAGCAGCCAAATAGGCGTACCCCTGGGAGGCTACACCTTC. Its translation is CASSQIGVPLGGYTF.

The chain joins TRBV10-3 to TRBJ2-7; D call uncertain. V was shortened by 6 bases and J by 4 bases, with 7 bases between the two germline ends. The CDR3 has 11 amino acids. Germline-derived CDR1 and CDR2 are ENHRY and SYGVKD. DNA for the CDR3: TGTGCCATCAGCCAGGAGTACGAGCAGTACTTC. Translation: CAISQEYEQYF.

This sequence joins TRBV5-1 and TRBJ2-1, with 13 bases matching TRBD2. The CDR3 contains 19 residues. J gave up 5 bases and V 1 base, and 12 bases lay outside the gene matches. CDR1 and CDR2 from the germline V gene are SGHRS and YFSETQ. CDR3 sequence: CASSLKGLAGVPPDNEQFF. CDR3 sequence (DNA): TGCGCCAGCAGCTTGAAAGGACTAGCGGGAGTTCCCCCTGACAATGAGCAGTTCTTC.